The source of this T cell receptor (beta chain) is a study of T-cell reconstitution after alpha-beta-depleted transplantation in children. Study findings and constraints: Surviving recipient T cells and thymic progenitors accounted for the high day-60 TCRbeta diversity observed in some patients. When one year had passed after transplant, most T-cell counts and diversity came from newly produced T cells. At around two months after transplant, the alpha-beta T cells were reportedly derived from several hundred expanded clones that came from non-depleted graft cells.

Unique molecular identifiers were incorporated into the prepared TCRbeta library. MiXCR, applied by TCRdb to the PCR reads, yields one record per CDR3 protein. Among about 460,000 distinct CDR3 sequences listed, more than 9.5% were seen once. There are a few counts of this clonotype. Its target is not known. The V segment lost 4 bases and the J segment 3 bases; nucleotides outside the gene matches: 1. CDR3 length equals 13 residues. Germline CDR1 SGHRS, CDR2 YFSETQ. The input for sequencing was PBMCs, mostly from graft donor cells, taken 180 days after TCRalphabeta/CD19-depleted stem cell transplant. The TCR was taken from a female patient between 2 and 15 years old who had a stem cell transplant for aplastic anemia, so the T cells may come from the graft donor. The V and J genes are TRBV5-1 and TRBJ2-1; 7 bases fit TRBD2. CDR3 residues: CASSRDYYNEQFF. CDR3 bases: TGCGCCAGCAGCCGGGACTACTACAATGAGCAGTTCTTC. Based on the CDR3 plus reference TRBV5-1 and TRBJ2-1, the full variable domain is KAGVTQTPRYLIKTRGQQVTLSCSPISGHRSVSWYQQTPGQGLQFLFEYFSETQRNKGNFPGRFSGRQFSNSRSEMNVSTLELGDSALYLCASSRDYYNEQFFGPGTRLTVL.